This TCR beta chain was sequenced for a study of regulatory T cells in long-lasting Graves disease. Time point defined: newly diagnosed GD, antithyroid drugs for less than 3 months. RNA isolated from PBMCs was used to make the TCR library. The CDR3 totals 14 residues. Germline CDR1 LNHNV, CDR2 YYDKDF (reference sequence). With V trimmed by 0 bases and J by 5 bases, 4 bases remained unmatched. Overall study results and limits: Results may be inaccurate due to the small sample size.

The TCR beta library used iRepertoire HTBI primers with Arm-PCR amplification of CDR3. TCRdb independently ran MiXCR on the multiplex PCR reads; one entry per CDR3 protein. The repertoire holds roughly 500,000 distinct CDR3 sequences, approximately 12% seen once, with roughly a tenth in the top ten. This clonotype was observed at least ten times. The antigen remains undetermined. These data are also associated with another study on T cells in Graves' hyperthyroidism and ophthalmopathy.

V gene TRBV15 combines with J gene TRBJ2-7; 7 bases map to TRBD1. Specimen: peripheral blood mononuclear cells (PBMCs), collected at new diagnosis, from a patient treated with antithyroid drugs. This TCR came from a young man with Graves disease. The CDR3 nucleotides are TGTGCCACCAGCAGAGATCGTCAGGGGGACGAGCAGTACTTC. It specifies CATSRDRQGDEQYF.